This is a list of T cell receptor beta chains from one sample in a study of blood T cell repertoires in COVID-19. Assay used: immunoSEQ multiplex PCR; TCRdb lists only in-frame clones, some missing. The data show tens of thousands of clones, over 80% seen once. Source material: peripheral blood. Source of these receptors: a woman over 75 with active COVID-19. CDR3s include the opening cysteine and the closing phenylalanine or tryptophan. Each record gives: V gene, J gene, clone size, D gene, CDR3 protein, CDR3 DNA. D genes are given only for firm matches. Clone size appears in some rows only: once, few, many, or a class for an expanded clone.

>TRBV18|TRBJ2-1|NA|NA
CASSLLTLTSNEQFF
TGTGCCAGCTCACTACTGACTCTAACTAGCAATGAGCAGTTCTTC
>TRBV9|TRBJ2-1|once|NA
CASSVAVGNERNEQFF
TGTGCCAGCAGCGTTGCGGTGGGTAATGAGAGGAATGAGCAGTTCTTC
>TRBV28|TRBJ1-2|once|NA
CASSLLQAGYTF
TGTGCCAGCAGTTTACTACAGGCCGGCTACACCTTC
>TRBV9|TRBJ2-1|NA|TRBD2
CASSFHREGRGWNEQFF
TGTGCCAGCAGCTTCCACCGGGAGGGGAGGGGGTGGAATGAGCAGTTCTTC
>TRBV3-1/TRBV3-2|TRBJ2-3|NA|TRBD2
CASSHLGLAGPDTQYF
TGTGCCAGCAGCCATCTGGGACTAGCGGGACCGGATACGCAGTATTTT
>TRBV2|TRBJ2-1|NA|NA
CASNGLGGFQNVYNEQFF
TGTGCCAGCAATGGACTAGGGGGATTTCAGAACGTTTACAATGAGCAGTTCTTC
>TRBV13|TRBJ2-7|NA|NA
CASSLVQGIYEQYF
TGTGCCAGCAGCTTAGTACAGGGTATCTACGAGCAGTACTTC
>TRBV7-9|TRBJ2-1|NA|NA
CASSQRPDSYNEQFF
TGTGCCAGCAGCCAACGACCAGACAGTTACAATGAGCAGTTCTTC
>TRBV5-5|TRBJ2-7|NA|TRBD2
CASSQQREGHEQYF
TGTGCCAGCAGCCAGCAGCGGGAGGGCCACGAGCAGTACTTC
>TRBV9|TRBJ2-1|once|NA
CASSVLWSSYNEQFF
TGTGCCAGCAGCGTACTTTGGAGCTCCTACAATGAGCAGTTCTTC
>TRBV5-1|TRBJ2-1|NA|TRBD2
CASSPGTSGVPYNEQFF
TGCGCCAGCAGTCCCGGGACTAGCGGGGTCCCCTACAATGAGCAGTTCTTC
>TRBV20-1|TRBJ1-5|NA|NA
CSASRQTRGEQPQHF
TGCAGTGCTAGTAGGCAGACCCGGGGGGAACAGCCCCAGCATTTT
>TRBV30|TRBJ1-5|NA|TRBD1
CAWSDGTGDQPQHF
TGTGCCTGGAGTGACGGGACAGGGGATCAGCCCCAGCATTTT
>TRBV7-3|TRBJ2-5|once|NA
CASSLREGVTQYF
TGTGCCAGCAGCTTAAGAGAGGGGGTGACCCAGTACTTC
>TRBV20-1|TRBJ2-3|NA|TRBD1
CSASFTGGYTDTQYF
TGCAGTGCTAGTTTTACAGGGGGCTACACAGATACGCAGTATTTT
>TRBV20-1|TRBJ2-3|NA|TRBD1
CSASVPGQISTDTQYF
TGCAGTGCTAGTGTCCCGGGACAGATTAGCACAGATACGCAGTATTTT
>TRBV18|TRBJ1-5|NA|TRBD1
CASSPMGQANQPQHF
TGTGCCAGCTCACCGATGGGACAGGCGAATCAGCCCCAGCATTTT
>TRBV5-4|TRBJ1-3|NA|NA
CASHRATGDTIYF
TGTGCCAGCCACAGAGCAACGGGGGACACCATATATTTT
>TRBV5-4|TRBJ2-7|NA|NA
CASSPENRVNEQYF
TGTGCCAGCAGCCCGGAGAACAGGGTGAACGAGCAGTACTTC
>TRBV7-2|TRBJ2-4|NA|TRBD1
CASSLDRSVQYF
TGTGCCAGCAGCTTGGACAGGTCGGTTCAGTACTTC
>TRBV5-4|TRBJ2-3|NA|TRBD2
CASNSGRSTDTQYF
TGTGCCAGCAACAGCGGGAGAAGCACAGATACGCAGTATTTT
>TRBV7-2|TRBJ1-6|NA|NA
CASSGQSTSPLHF
TGTGCCAGCAGTGGACAATCAACATCACCCCTCCACTTT
>TRBV7-2|TRBJ2-5|NA|NA
CASSLGNVETQYF
TGTGCCAGCAGCCTCGGGAACGTAGAGACCCAGTACTTC
>TRBV5-1|TRBJ2-3|NA|TRBD2
CASSLELAGGTDTQYF
TGCGCCAGCAGCTTGGAGCTAGCGGGGGGCACAGATACGCAGTATTTT
>TRBV19|TRBJ2-2|NA|NA
CASSPTPGYHGELFF
TGTGCCAGTAGTCCCACCCCAGGGTATCACGGGGAGCTGTTTTTT
>TRBV7-2|TRBJ1-1|NA|NA
CASSLGQNTEAFF
TGTGCCAGCAGCTTAGGACAGAACACTGAAGCTTTCTTT
>TRBV29-1|TRBJ2-3|NA|NA
CSERAMGSTDTQYF
TGCAGCGAGCGGGCCATGGGGTCCACAGATACGCAGTATTTT
>TRBV5-4|TRBJ1-2|NA|TRBD1
CASSLQGAPNYGYTF
TGTGCCAGCAGTCTACAGGGGGCCCCTAACTATGGCTACACCTTC
>TRBV18|TRBJ1-1|NA|NA
CASSPYSIPENTEAFF
TGTGCCAGCTCACCATATAGTATCCCTGAGAACACTGAAGCTTTCTTT
>TRBV19|TRBJ1-2|NA|NA
CASTPGLFGYGYTF
TGTGCCAGTACTCCCGGACTGTTTGGCTATGGCTACACCTTC
>TRBV7-3|TRBJ2-1|NA|NA
CASSPGGGRALYNEQFF
TGTGCCAGCAGCCCCGGTGGGGGCCGAGCTCTCTACAATGAGCAGTTCTTC
>TRBV20-1|TRBJ2-3|NA|TRBD2
CSASMGLAGGHGDTQYF
TGCAGTGCTAGTATGGGACTAGCGGGAGGGCATGGAGATACGCAGTATTTT
>TRBV2|TRBJ1-5|NA|NA
CASSVQRSNQPQHF
TGTGCCAGCAGTGTTCAGAGGAGCAATCAGCCCCAGCATTTT
>TRBV19|TRBJ2-7|NA|NA
CASSWGGRSSYEQYF
TGTGCCAGTAGTTGGGGAGGCCGCAGCTCCTACGAGCAGTACTTC
>TRBV6-5|TRBJ1-2|NA|TRBD1
CASSPGQNYGYTF
TGTGCCAGCAGCCCGGGACAGAACTATGGCTACACCTTC
>TRBV12-3/TRBV12-4|TRBJ2-3|NA|NA
CASSFKEDTQYF
TGTGCCAGCAGTTTTAAGGAGGATACGCAGTATTTT
>TRBV4-3|TRBJ2-1|NA|TRBD1
CASSRSVGQGYNEQFF
TGCGCCAGCAGCCGGTCCGTGGGACAGGGCTACAATGAGCAGTTCTTC
>TRBV28|TRBJ1-1|NA|NA
CASRGSNTEAFF
TGTGCCAGCAGGGGGAGTAACACTGAAGCTTTCTTT
>TRBV28|TRBJ2-1|once|TRBD2
CASSPLAGGDNEQFF
TGTGCCAGCAGCCCCCTAGCGGGAGGCGACAATGAGCAGTTCTTC
>TRBV20-1|TRBJ2-3|NA|NA
CSASGVTGDTQYF
TGCAGTGCTAGTGGCGTAACTGGAGATACGCAGTATTTT
>TRBV30|TRBJ2-3|NA|TRBD2
CAWSQSGNTDTQYF
TGTGCCTGGAGTCAAAGCGGGAACACAGATACGCAGTATTTT
>TRBV11-2|TRBJ1-5|once|NA
CASSSTGSGPQHF
TGTGCCAGCAGTTCAACGGGGTCTGGGCCCCAGCATTTT
>TRBV4-3|TRBJ2-1|NA|TRBD2
CASSQRGLAGGPRGEQFF
TGCGCCAGCAGCCAACGCGGACTAGCGGGAGGGCCTCGGGGGGAGCAGTTCTTC
>TRBV7-2|TRBJ2-7|NA|NA
CASSLFHGRGYEQYF
TGTGCCAGCAGCTTATTCCACGGACGGGGCTACGAGCAGTACTTC
>TRBV7-2|TRBJ2-3|NA|NA
CASSPTGQRTDTQYF
TGTGCCAGCAGCCCGACCGGACAGCGCACAGATACGCAGTATTTT
>TRBV3-1/TRBV3-2|TRBJ1-4|NA|NA
CASSPRDQLGKLFF
TGTGCCAGCAGCCCCCGGGATCAACTGGGAAAACTGTTTTTT